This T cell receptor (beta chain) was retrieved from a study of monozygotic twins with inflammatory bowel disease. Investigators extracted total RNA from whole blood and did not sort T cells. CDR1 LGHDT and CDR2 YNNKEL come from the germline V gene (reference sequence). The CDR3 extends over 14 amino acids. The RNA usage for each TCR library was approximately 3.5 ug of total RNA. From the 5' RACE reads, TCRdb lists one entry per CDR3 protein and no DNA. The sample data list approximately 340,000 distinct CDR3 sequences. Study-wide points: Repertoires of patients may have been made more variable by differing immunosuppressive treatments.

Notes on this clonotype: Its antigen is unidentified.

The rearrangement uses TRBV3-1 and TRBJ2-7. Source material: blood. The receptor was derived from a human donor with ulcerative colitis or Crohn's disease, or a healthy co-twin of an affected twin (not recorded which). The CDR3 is CASSQEGRTREQYF.